These 5 T cell receptor beta chains came from one sample sequenced in a study of monozygotic twins with inflammatory bowel disease. After re-calling the 5' RACE reads, TCRdb lists one entry per CDR3 protein, DNA absent. This table lists around 100,000 distinct CDR3 sequences. Sequencing used blood. These receptors originate from a human donor with ulcerative colitis or Crohn's disease, or a healthy co-twin of an affected twin (not recorded which).

The V gene is TRBV2, the J gene TRBJ1-6. The CDR3 consists of 13 residues. Germline CDR1 SNHLY, CDR2 FYNNEI. CDR3 sequence: CASTAGYNSPLHF.

The gene calls are TRBV19 and TRBJ2-7; TCRdb selects TRBD1, and the lack of DNA leaves this call unchecked. Germline V gene sequence: CDR1 LNHDA, CDR2 SQIVND (reference sequence). The CDR3 covers 13 residues. The CDR3 here is CASMRDRGYEQYF. The full variable domain, in which reference TRBV19 and TRBJ2-7 provide the parts outside the CDR3, is DGGITQSPKYLFRKEGQNVTLSCEQNLNHDAMYWYRQDPGQGLRLIYYSQIVNDFQKGDIAEGYSVSREKKESFPLTVTSAQKNPTAFYLCASMRDRGYEQYFGPGTRLTVT.

This chain links TRBV7-9 with TRBJ1-5; TCRdb reports TRBD1, a call that lacks DNA to check it against. The CDR3 consists of 15 residues. Germline V gene sequence: CDR1 SEHNR, CDR2 FQNEAQ (reference sequence). Here the CDR3 reads CASSPGQGDYQPQHF.

The chain links TRBV5-5 to TRBJ1-1; there is no DNA to check the TCRdb D call of TRBD1. The CDR3 loop spans 13 amino acids. CDR1 and CDR2 (germline): SGHKS, YYEKEE (reference sequence). The CDR3 here is CASRLGAGTEAFF.

The genes are TRBV30 and TRBJ1-1; TCRdb returns TRBD1, unconfirmable since there is no DNA. Germline V gene sequence: CDR1 GTSNPN, CDR2 SVGIG (reference sequence). This CDR3 comprises 13 residues. CDR3 region: CAWSRQGGTEAFF.